This T cell receptor beta chain was sequenced for a study of blood T cell repertoires in COVID-19. Study summary: Researchers got acute and convalescent COVID-19 samples from the United States, Italy and Spain. The cDNA or gDNA used as material had been derived from T cells, B-cell-depleted T cells, or PBMCs.

As originally analysed: Amplification from reference gene primers served as the basis for estimated nucleated cell counts. The assay was immunoSEQ multiplex PCR, and TCRdb's table has in-frame clones only and misses some. The V and J calls and clone size were taken over from that table, and D and trimming were inferred from the DNA. This table has 150,000 or so clones, around 85% appearing once. From germline, CDR1 is MDHEN and CDR2 SYDVKM. V lost 3 bases, J lost 7 bases, and 13 bases lay in between. CDR3 length equals 14 residues. As to this clone: The sample holds other DNA sequences that translate to the same CDR3.

This chain uses TRBV28 with TRBJ2-1; D perhaps matches TRBD2 (6 bases). Sequencing was done on a sample of peripheral blood. This sequence originates from a human donor in a cohort sampled during active COVID-19. The CDR3 region is CASSFGGSRNEQFF. The CDR3, as DNA: TGTGCCAGCAGTTTCGGGGGAAGTCGAAATGAGCAGTTCTTC.